This T cell receptor beta chain was sequenced for a study of a mutant IDH1 vaccine in newly diagnosed glioma. Germline lookup yields CDR1 SNHLY and CDR2 FYNNEI. J was trimmed by 2 bases and V by 0 bases; bases with no gene match: 10. The CDR3 totals 18 residues. Indicated time point: baseline, week 1 (first vaccination visit). Treatment defined: pre-vaccination baseline after standard-of-care therapy. TCRdb keeps only in-frame clones here, not all; method: immunoSEQ multiplex PCR. The table shows more than 80,000 clones, with under 90% occurring only once. The chain joins TRBV2 to TRBJ1-2; TRBD1 matches 9 bases. This specimen consisted of PBMCs, obtained from a glioma patient treated with radiotherapy, temozolomide or both. This TCR was sampled from a woman between 45 and 65 years old with glioma. The CDR3: CASSEAGTGIGWNYGYTF. For the CDR3, the DNA is TGTGCCAGCAGTGAAGCAGGGACAGGGATCGGTTGGAACTATGGCTACACCTTC.